These T cell receptor beta chains were read from a single sample in a study of cytomegalovirus exposure and HLA in healthy donors. Generated by immunoSEQ multiplex PCR, the TCRdb table keeps only in-frame clones and is missing some. Here the sample spans fewer than 110,000 clones, roughly 82% being singletons. The specimen sequenced was PBMCs. The source of these receptors is a man in his thirties or forties in good health and CMV-seropositive. CDR3s leave out the opening cysteine and the closing phenylalanine or tryptophan. A D gene is named only where the DNA matches it firmly.

v_call: TRBV7-8
cdr3_length: 14
j_call: TRBJ1-2
d_call: .
cdr3_aa: ASSSSKDRPNYGYT

v_call: TRBV29-1
cdr3_length: 12
j_call: TRBJ2-2
d_call: TRBD2
cdr3_aa: SVVIAGEGRELF

v_call: TRBV5-4
cdr3_length: 13
j_call: TRBJ1-1
d_call: .
cdr3_aa: ASSDTRRRRDEAF

v_call: TRBV7-9
cdr3_length: 13
j_call: TRBJ1-1
d_call: .
cdr3_aa: ASSLQGTANTEAF

v_call: TRBV19
cdr3_length: 11
j_call: TRBJ2-7
d_call: .
cdr3_aa: ATGAWTASEQY

v_call: TRBV19
cdr3_length: 17
j_call: TRBJ2-6
d_call: TRBD1
cdr3_aa: ASSIGDRIYYSGANVLT

v_call: TRBV5-4
cdr3_length: 12
j_call: TRBJ2-7
d_call: TRBD2
cdr3_aa: ASSSGRTVYEQY

v_call: TRBV13
cdr3_length: 11
j_call: TRBJ1-2
d_call: .
cdr3_aa: ASSSGFSPGYT

v_call: TRBV7-2
cdr3_length: 13
j_call: TRBJ2-7
d_call: TRBD2
cdr3_aa: ASSRWEGLSYEQY

v_call: TRBV4-2
cdr3_length: 15
j_call: TRBJ2-7
d_call: .
cdr3_aa: ASSQDPATASSYEQY

v_call: TRBV6-5
cdr3_length: 12
j_call: TRBJ1-1
d_call: TRBD1
cdr3_aa: ASRDTGAGTEAF

v_call: TRBV4-2
cdr3_length: 15
j_call: TRBJ2-2
d_call: TRBD2
cdr3_aa: ASSQPVRGGRTGELF

v_call: TRBV4-1
cdr3_length: 15
j_call: TRBJ1-2
d_call: .
cdr3_aa: ASSQGPTGPANYGYT

v_call: TRBV5-6
cdr3_length: 11
j_call: TRBJ1-1
d_call: TRBD1
cdr3_aa: ASRGQPNTEAF

v_call: TRBV2
cdr3_length: 13
j_call: TRBJ1-2
d_call: .
cdr3_aa: ASRDLTGSSYGYT

v_call: TRBV14
cdr3_length: 10
j_call: TRBJ1-2
d_call: .
cdr3_aa: ASSDWTEGYT

v_call: TRBV7-9
cdr3_length: 13
j_call: TRBJ2-7
d_call: .
cdr3_aa: ASSSPPTGTYEQY

v_call: TRBV7-9
cdr3_length: 13
j_call: TRBJ2-7
d_call: TRBD1
cdr3_aa: ASSGGDRATYEQY

v_call: TRBV7-9
cdr3_length: 13
j_call: TRBJ1-4
d_call: .
cdr3_aa: ASSSGRTSNEKLF

v_call: TRBV30
cdr3_length: 11
j_call: TRBJ2-5
d_call: TRBD1
cdr3_aa: AHSVAGGETQY

v_call: TRBV5-1
cdr3_length: 13
j_call: TRBJ1-1
d_call: .
cdr3_aa: ASSLQGEMNTEAF

v_call: TRBV6-6
cdr3_length: 13
j_call: TRBJ1-1
d_call: .
cdr3_aa: ASSYSRGMNTEAF

v_call: TRBV29-1
cdr3_length: 9
j_call: TRBJ2-3
d_call: TRBD2
cdr3_aa: SVRTSHTQY

v_call: TRBV5-1
cdr3_length: 11
j_call: TRBJ2-7
d_call: .
cdr3_aa: ASSLPAGDEQY

v_call: TRBV5-1
cdr3_length: 13
j_call: TRBJ1-1
d_call: .
cdr3_aa: ASSNQAVGNTEAF

v_call: TRBV11-3
cdr3_length: 11
j_call: TRBJ2-7
d_call: TRBD1
cdr3_aa: ASSHDRASEQY

v_call: TRBV6-1
cdr3_length: 13
j_call: TRBJ1-2
d_call: .
cdr3_aa: ASSEAYSGSYGYT

v_call: TRBV5-1
cdr3_length: 16
j_call: TRBJ1-2
d_call: .
cdr3_aa: ASSLVGGAATRRGGYT

v_call: TRBV18
cdr3_length: 11
j_call: TRBJ1-5
d_call: .
cdr3_aa: ASSQGENQPQH

v_call: TRBV9
cdr3_length: 15
j_call: TRBJ2-2
d_call: .
cdr3_aa: ASSLSGSGANTGELF

v_call: TRBV5-5
cdr3_length: 12
j_call: TRBJ1-5
d_call: .
cdr3_aa: ASSFDRLDVPQH

v_call: TRBV7-6
cdr3_length: 12
j_call: TRBJ2-3
d_call: .
cdr3_aa: ASSPGLITDTQY

v_call: TRBV25-1
cdr3_length: 15
j_call: TRBJ2-2
d_call: .
cdr3_aa: ASSGMGHTTNTGELF

v_call: TRBV11-2
cdr3_length: 12
j_call: TRBJ2-1
d_call: TRBD2
cdr3_aa: ASSLSGSYNEQF

v_call: TRBV30
cdr3_length: 11
j_call: TRBJ1-2
d_call: TRBD1
cdr3_aa: AWSGTGWDGYT

v_call: TRBV19
cdr3_length: 11
j_call: TRBJ1-5
d_call: TRBD1
cdr3_aa: ASRDPGGQPQH

v_call: TRBV2
cdr3_length: 15
j_call: TRBJ2-4
d_call: .
cdr3_aa: ASSEETGVLAKNSQY

v_call: TRBV6-1
cdr3_length: 13
j_call: TRBJ2-1
d_call: TRBD2
cdr3_aa: ASTSGGAEYNEQF

v_call: TRBV30
cdr3_length: 11
j_call: TRBJ2-1
d_call: .
cdr3_aa: AWRGGGLGEQF

v_call: TRBV10-2
cdr3_length: 9
j_call: TRBJ2-3
d_call: .
cdr3_aa: ASSRGDTQY

v_call: TRBV6-4
cdr3_length: 13
j_call: TRBJ2-3
d_call: TRBD2
cdr3_aa: ASRPSGGSTDTQY